This TCR beta chain came from a study of graft-versus-host responses after intestinal transplantation. Study background: Isolated intestinal, liver-intestinal, or multivisceral transplants had been given to the recipients.

Germline V lookup: CDR1 LNHDA, CDR2 SQIVND (reference sequence). This CDR3 is built from 13 residues. Between the trimmed V and J ends, which lost 3 bases and 0 bases, there was a span of 6 bases. In this sample, this clone turned up a few times. Its antigen is undetermined. Findings and limits, study-wide: The recipient marrow held GvH clones, and some of them showed up first in ileum or blood.

The data were produced by immunoSEQ multiplex PCR, yet TCRdb's version contains in-frame clones alone and is incomplete. The sample records about 110,000 clones, 93% being singletons. The chain joins TRBV19 to TRBJ2-7; D remains unclear. The receptor's source is a human donor who received an intestinal transplant. The sequencing used unstimulated CD8+ T cells sorted from spleen or lymph node cells, collected before intestinal transplant. CDR3 region: CASSMVSSYEQYF. CDR3 coding DNA: TGTGCCAGTAGTATGGTGAGCTCCTACGAGCAGTACTTC.